This record covers a single T cell receptor (beta chain). The data were taken from a study of T cell changes during pregnancy in multiple sclerosis. The germline gives CDR1 SGHTA, CDR2 FQGNSA. CDR3 length: 16 amino acids. J lost 2 bases, V lost 0 bases, and 4 bases had no gene match. Profiling relied on immunoSEQ multiplex PCR, and the TCRdb table lists in-frame clones only, not all of them. The sample holds some 93,000 clones, 91% seen once. The TCR sequence derives from a female donor in good health, enrolled as a control in a pregnancy study. This rearrangement joins TRBV7-2 to TRBJ2-5, with TRBD2 matching over 9 bases. Specimen: peripheral blood, collected after pregnancy. DNA for the CDR3: TGTGCCAGCAGCTTAGCCTCAGCGGGGGGTCAAGAGACCCAGTACTTC. Translated, it gives CASSLASAGGQETQYF.